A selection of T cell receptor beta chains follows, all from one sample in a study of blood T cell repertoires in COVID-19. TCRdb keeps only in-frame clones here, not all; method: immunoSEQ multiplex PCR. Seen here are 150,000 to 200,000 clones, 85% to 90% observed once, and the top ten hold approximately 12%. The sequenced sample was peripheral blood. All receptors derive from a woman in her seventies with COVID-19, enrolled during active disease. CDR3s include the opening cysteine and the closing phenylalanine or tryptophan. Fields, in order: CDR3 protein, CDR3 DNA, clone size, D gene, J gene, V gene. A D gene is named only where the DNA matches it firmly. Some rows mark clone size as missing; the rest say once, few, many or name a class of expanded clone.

CASSQDWRGRGQPQHF,TGTGCCAGCAGCCAAGACTGGCGGGGGCGAGGTCAGCCCCAGCATTTT,.,.,TRBJ1-5,TRBV3-1/TRBV3-2
CASSLELGSDEQYF,TGTGCCAGCAGCTTAGAGCTAGGTTCCGACGAGCAGTACTTC,.,.,TRBJ2-7,TRBV11-3
CASSLGTGDSYEQYF,TGTGCCAGCAGCCTGGGGACAGGGGACTCCTACGAGCAGTACTTC,.,TRBD1,TRBJ2-7,TRBV6-6
CASRILRDNGYTF,TGTGCCAGCAGGATCCTCAGGGATAATGGCTACACCTTC,.,.,TRBJ1-2,TRBV28
CASSPYSGDNEQFF,TGTGCCAGCAGCCCCTATAGCGGAGACAATGAGCAGTTCTTC,.,.,TRBJ2-1,TRBV28
CASSITSRGNEQFF,TGTGCCAGCAGTATCACCTCCAGGGGAAATGAGCAGTTCTTC,.,.,TRBJ2-1,TRBV28
CATSDHKRTASYEQYF,TGTGCCACCAGTGATCACAAAAGGACAGCTTCCTACGAGCAGTACTTC,.,.,TRBJ2-7,TRBV24-1
CASSRDRASSYEQYF,TGTGCCAGCAGCCGGGACAGGGCGAGCTCCTACGAGCAGTACTTC,.,TRBD1,TRBJ2-7,TRBV7-9
CASTLPTGSYGYTF,TGTGCCAGCACCCTCCCGACAGGCAGCTATGGCTACACCTTC,.,.,TRBJ1-2,TRBV28
CASSASGADTQYF,TGTGCCAGCAGCGCCTCAGGGGCAGATACGCAGTATTTT,few,.,TRBJ2-3,TRBV12-3/TRBV12-4
CASSLVAGALETQYF,TGTGCCAGCAGCTTAGTCGCGGGGGCGCTAGAGACCCAGTACTTC,.,.,TRBJ2-5,TRBV7-9
CASSHGLADSYEQYF,TGCGCCAGCAGCCACGGACTAGCGGACTCCTACGAGCAGTACTTC,.,TRBD2,TRBJ2-7,TRBV4-3
CASRGGATNEKLFF,TGTGCCAGCAGGGGAGGAGCAACTAATGAAAAACTGTTTTTT,.,.,TRBJ1-4,TRBV2
CASSLGRGRRFF,TGTGCCAGCAGCTTGGGCAGGGGGAGGCGGTTCTTC,.,.,TRBJ2-1,TRBV7-2
CASTLQGQMNTEAFF,TGTGCCAGTACCCTCCAGGGACAGATGAACACTGAAGCTTTCTTT,once,TRBD1,TRBJ1-1,TRBV19
CASSLRWEAYEQYF,TGTGCCAGCAGTTTACGGTGGGAGGCCTACGAGCAGTACTTC,.,.,TRBJ2-7,TRBV27
CASSLWDGDRGLTGELFF,TGTGCCAGCAGTTTATGGGATGGGGACAGGGGGCTGACCGGGGAGCTGTTTTTT,.,TRBD1,TRBJ2-2,TRBV28
CSVVLALGPPPYEQYF,TGCAGCGTTGTTTTGGCTTTGGGGCCCCCCCCCTACGAGCAGTACTTC,.,.,TRBJ2-7,TRBV29-1
CASSSTLADYAYEQYF,TGTGCCAGCAGCTCTACGTTGGCAGACTATGCCTACGAGCAGTACTTC,.,.,TRBJ2-7,TRBV21-1
CASTYLQGADTEAFF,TGTGCCAGCACCTACCTCCAGGGGGCTGACACTGAAGCTTTCTTT,.,TRBD1,TRBJ1-1,TRBV6-5
CASSVRQGWNYGYTF,TGTGCCAGCAGCGTAAGACAGGGGTGGAACTATGGCTACACCTTC,.,TRBD1,TRBJ1-2,TRBV27
CASTGGNTEAFF,TGTGCCAGCACGGGGGGGAACACTGAAGCTTTCTTT,few,.,TRBJ1-1,TRBV25-1
CASSQDVRLVLLDEQFF,TGTGCCAGCAGCCAAGATGTAAGACTAGTGTTGCTCGATGAGCAGTTCTTC,few,.,TRBJ2-1,TRBV4-2
CASSQSTVGSGNTIYF,TGTGCCAGCAGCCAATCGACAGTAGGCTCTGGAAACACCATATATTTT,.,.,TRBJ1-3,TRBV16
CASSFSAESHGYTF,TGTGCCAGCAGCTTTTCCGCAGAATCCCACGGCTACACCTTC,.,.,TRBJ1-2,TRBV7-9
CAWTHGAEAFF,TGTGCCTGGACCCACGGGGCTGAAGCTTTCTTT,.,.,TRBJ1-1,TRBV30
CASSPIGQGYQPQHF,TGTGCCAGCAGCCCCATCGGACAGGGGTATCAGCCCCAGCATTTT,.,TRBD1,TRBJ1-5,TRBV5-5
CASSDSRFSGGRVDEQFF,TGTGCCAGCAGTGACTCGAGGTTTTCGGGCGGGAGGGTTGATGAGCAGTTCTTC,.,TRBD2,TRBJ2-1,TRBV6-4
CASSKGQGGYEQYF,TGTGCCAGTAGTAAAGGACAGGGGGGATACGAGCAGTACTTC,.,TRBD1,TRBJ2-7,TRBV19
CASSPSRDGGTEAFF,TGTGCCAGCTCACCAAGCAGGGACGGGGGGACTGAAGCTTTCTTT,.,.,TRBJ1-1,TRBV18
CATSRDKQGGQYF,TGTGCCACCAGCAGAGATAAACAGGGGGGGCAGTACTTC,.,TRBD1,TRBJ2-7,TRBV15
CASSQAGGRDSPLHF,TGTGCCAGCAGCCAAGCAGGGGGCAGGGATTCACCCCTCCACTTT,few,TRBD1,TRBJ1-6,TRBV3-1/TRBV3-2
CASKAGSPEAFF,TGTGCCAGCAAAGCGGGTTCTCCTGAAGCTTTCTTT,once,.,TRBJ1-1,TRBV28
CASSYLAGEAYEQYF,TGCGCCAGCAGCTATCTAGCGGGAGAGGCCTACGAGCAGTACTTC,.,TRBD2,TRBJ2-7,TRBV5-1
CASSYYLGGPIREQFF,TGTGCCAGCAGTTACTATCTGGGAGGGCCCATTAGAGAGCAGTTCTTC,.,TRBD2,TRBJ2-1,TRBV6-2/TRBV6-3
CASSVGTRSYEQYF,TGTGCCAGCAGCGTGGGGACTAGATCCTACGAGCAGTACTTC,.,TRBD2,TRBJ2-7,TRBV9